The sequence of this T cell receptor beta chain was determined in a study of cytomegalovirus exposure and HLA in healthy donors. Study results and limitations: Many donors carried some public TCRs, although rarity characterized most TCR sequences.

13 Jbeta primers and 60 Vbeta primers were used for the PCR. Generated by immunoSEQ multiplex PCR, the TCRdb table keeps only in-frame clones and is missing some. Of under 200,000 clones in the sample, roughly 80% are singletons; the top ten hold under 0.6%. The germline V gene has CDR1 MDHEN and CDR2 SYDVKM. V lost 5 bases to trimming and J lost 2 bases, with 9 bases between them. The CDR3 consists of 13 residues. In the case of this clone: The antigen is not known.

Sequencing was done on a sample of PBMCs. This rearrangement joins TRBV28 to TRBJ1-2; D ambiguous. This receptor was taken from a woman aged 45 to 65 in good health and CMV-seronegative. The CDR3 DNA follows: TGTGCCAGCAGTCATACAGAGAACTATGGCTACACCTTC. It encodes CASSHTENYGYTF.